These 18 T cell receptor beta chains were sequenced from one sample in a study of shared clonotypes between healthy human individuals. The repertoire was sequenced with immunoSEQ multiplex PCR; TCRdb's copy has only in-frame clones and lacks some. The table records around 2,000,000 clones, about 93% of them present only once. Naive CD8 cells lacked CD45RO, underwent positive selection for CCR7 and left out terminally differentiated effector memory CD45RA+ cells. Sample: naive CD8+ T cells from PBMCs. The receptors here all came from a man younger than 35 in good health. Some clones in this sample may be carry-over from other donors' samples.

This clone was recorded once. V gene TRBV7-9 combines with J gene TRBJ2-2; D possibly corresponds to TRBD2 (5 bases). Deletions cut 7 bases from V and 1 base from J, with 19 bases between. This CDR3 comprises 17 residues. CDR1 is SEHNR, CDR2 FQNEAQ, per germline (reference sequence). For the CDR3, the DNA is TGTGCCAGCAACCTCCCCCCGACGGGGATGAACACCGGGGAGCTGTTTTTT. Protein sequence: CASNLPPTGMNTGELFF.

This chain uses TRBV5-8 with TRBJ1-2; unclear D gene. V lost 0 bases and J 4 bases, leaving 4 bases between the germline ends. Per the germline V gene, CDR1 is SGHTS and CDR2 is YDEGEE. CDR3 length: 12 amino acids. CDR3 loop: CASSLAFYGYTF. CDR3 bases: TGTGCCAGCAGCTTGGCATTCTATGGCTACACCTTC.

The J gene is TRBJ1-1, the V gene TRBV6-1; no clear D gene. V shed 2 bases and J shed 0 bases, with 10 bases lying between them. CDR3 length: 15 amino acids. Germline CDR1 reads MNHNS; CDR2 reads SASEGT. The CDR3, as DNA: TGTGCCAGCAGTGAATCCCTAGGGATGAACACTGAAGCTTTCTTT. This encodes CASSESLGMNTEAFF.

The chain couples TRBV5-4 to TRBJ1-3, with 8 bases aligning to TRBD1. Germline CDR1 and CDR2: SGHNT and YYREEE (reference sequence). V lost 6 bases to trimming and J lost 2 bases; unmatched junction nucleotides: 4. This CDR3 has 14 residues. CDR3 in amino acids: CASTATGAGNTIYF. As DNA, the CDR3 is TGTGCCAGCACCGCGACAGGGGCTGGAAACACCATATATTTT.

About this clone: The sample carries other DNA sequences with the same CDR3. This chain connects TRBV9 to TRBJ1-1; the D gene is possibly TRBD1 (5 bases). Trimming pared 4 bases from V and 1 base from J, leaving 8 bases between. The CDR3 loop spans 13 amino acids. Germline CDR1 reads SGDLS; CDR2 reads YYNGEE. Here the CDR3 reads CASSTGQNTEAFF. CDR3 DNA sequence: TGTGCCAGCAGCACAGGCCAGAACACTGAAGCTTTCTTT.

The rearrangement joins TRBV11-2 to TRBJ2-7; tentatively, D is TRBD1 or TRBD2 (6 bases each). The germline V gene has CDR1 SGHAT and CDR2 FQNNGV. Trimming took 5 bases from V and 4 from J, leaving 18 bases between them. The CDR3 sequence is 15 residues long. Written as DNA, the CDR3 is TGTGCCAGCAGCCGCCAAGGGGGGTTTGAATACGAGCAGTACTTC. Its protein product is CASSRQGGFEYEQYF.

Only a few counts were recorded for this clone. Additional DNA sequences in this sample encode the identical CDR3. The genes are TRBV19 and TRBJ2-7; 9 bases are a match to TRBD1. This CDR3 has 14 amino acids. CDR1 and CDR2 (germline): LNHDA, SQIVND (reference sequence). V shed 1 base, J shed 3 bases, and the junction held 1 base outside the gene matches. The CDR3, as DNA: TGTGCCAGTAGTATAGGGACAGGGGACTACGAGCAGTACTTC. This codes for CASSIGTGDYEQYF.

In the case of this clone: This sample includes further DNA sequences coding for the same CDR3. The chain is built from TRBV9 and TRBJ2-7; TRBD2 might be the D (5 bases). This CDR3 contains 13 residues. V was clipped by 0 bases and J by 4 bases, with 8 bases between them. Germline assignment: CDR1 SGDLS and CDR2 YYNGEE. The CDR3, as DNA: TGTGCCAGCAGCGTAGTTGAGGGATACGAGCAGTACTTC. Its protein product is CASSVVEGYEQYF.

The chain uses TRBV29-1 and TRBJ2-7, with unresolved D. Germline CDR1 and CDR2: SQVTM and ANQGSEA. Trimming pared 7 bases from V and 3 bases from J, leaving 13 bases between. The CDR3 has 12 amino acids. CDR3 in amino acids: CSAGVPGYEQYF. DNA of the CDR3: TGCAGCGCCGGAGTTCCGGGCTACGAGCAGTACTTC.

V is TRBV2 and J is TRBJ1-1; no reliable D call. Germline lookup yields CDR1 SNHLY and CDR2 FYNNEI. There are 14 residues in the CDR3. Trimming took off 4 bases at V and 2 bases at J, with 11 bases between the two ends. The CDR3 sequence: CASSGEISNTEAFF. Here the CDR3 DNA reads TGTGCCAGCAGTGGGGAGATCAGTAACACTGAAGCTTTCTTT.

The rearrangement joins TRBV7-9 to TRBJ1-1; D is unresolved. Trimming left V 5 bases short and J 1 base short, with 11 bases between. This CDR3 spans 14 amino acids. CDR1 is SEHNR and CDR2 is FQNEAQ in the germline V gene (reference sequence). The CDR3 DNA reads as TGTGCCAGCAGCCGACCTAGGACGAACACTGAAGCTTTCTTT. Its protein product is CASSRPRTNTEAFF.

This clone has a single count. V and J are TRBV7-9 and TRBJ1-1, with TRBD1 identical over 9 bases. V gave up 5 bases and J gave up 10 bases; unmatched junction bases: 11. Germline lookup yields CDR1 SEHNR and CDR2 FQNEAQ (reference sequence). This CDR3 has 14 amino acids. CDR3 region: CASSGENRGRGAFF. The CDR3 nucleotides are TGTGCCAGCAGCGGAGAAAACAGGGGGCGTGGAGCTTTCTTT.

This chain joins TRBV2 and TRBJ1-1; 8 nucleotides line up with TRBD1. The CDR3 is made up of 17 amino acids. The junction had 15 bases not matched to a gene; V was cut back by 8 bases and J by 1 base. Germline V CDR1 and CDR2: SNHLY, FYNNEI. The CDR3 coding sequence is TGTGCCAGCCCTAAAACAGCGGGACAGGCGCCGAACACTGAAGCTTTCTTT. Its protein product is CASPKTAGQAPNTEAFF. The full variable domain, rest sourced from reference TRBV2 and TRBJ1-1, is EPEVTQTPSHQVTQMGQEVILRCVPISNHLYFYWYRQILGQKVEFLVSFYNNEISEKSEIFDDQFSVERPDGSNFTLKIRSTKLEDSAMYFCASPKTAGQAPNTEAFFGQGTRLTVV.

The J gene is TRBJ2-4, the V gene TRBV2; D remains unclear. Germline V CDR1 and CDR2: SNHLY, FYNNEI. Trimming removed 7 bases at V and 4 bases at J, with 5 bases between. The CDR3 length is 11 residues. The chain's CDR3 is CASIRKNIQYF. In DNA form, the CDR3 reads TGTGCCAGCATACGAAAAAACATTCAGTACTTC.

V usage is TRBV27 and J usage is TRBJ1-2, with no clear D. Trimming shortened V by 2 bases and J by 0 bases, and 10 bases separated the two germline ends. The CDR3 runs to 15 residues. The germline CDR1 and CDR2 sequences are MNHEY and SMNVEV (reference sequence). The CDR3 DNA reads TGTGCCAGCAGTTTAAGGGAGGGCTCTAACTATGGCTACACCTTC. It translates to CASSLREGSNYGYTF.

With regard to this clone: The same CDR3 also results from other DNA sequences found in this sample. V is TRBV9 and J is TRBJ1-1; the D is unclear. Trimming removed 3 bases at V and 0 bases at J, with 3 bases between. The CDR3 is 12 amino acids. Germline CDR1 is SGDLS and CDR2 is YYNGEE. CDR3 loop: CASSGMNTEAFF. The CDR3 DNA follows: TGTGCCAGCAGCGGTATGAACACTGAAGCTTTCTTT.

V gene TRBV30 combines with J gene TRBJ1-1; tentatively, D is TRBD1 (5 bases). This CDR3 spans 13 amino acids. The V gene lost 0 bases and the J gene lost 8 bases, with 13 bases spanning the gap. Germline V gives CDR1 GTSNPN, CDR2 SVGIG (reference sequence). Here the CDR3 DNA reads TGTGCCTGGAGTGTGGGACGTAAGCTGGAAGCTTTCTTT. Translation: CAWSVGRKLEAFF.

In regard to this clone: The identical CDR3 is also encoded by other nucleotide sequences in the sample. The CDR3: CASSLQGGYEQYF. DNA for the CDR3: TGTGCCAGCAGTTTGCAGGGGGGCTACGAGCAGTACTTC. The chain carries TRBV28 and TRBJ2-7; the D gene is possibly TRBD1 (7 bases). The CDR3 length is 13 residues. V lost 3 bases and J lost 3, with 9 bases in between. Germline V gives CDR1 MDHEN, CDR2 SYDVKM.